The 6 T cell receptor beta chains presented below share a single source sample, sequenced in a study of T cell repertoires in cytomegalovirus infection. TCRdb ran MiXCR on the reads and lists one entry per CDR3 protein. The sample lists 200,000 or so distinct CDR3 sequences; about 38% were seen once. Antigens for these TCRs are unknown. Source: CD8+ T cells from cultured PBMCs, taken from culture after CMV antigen stimulation. Receptors originate from a human donor in good health (CMV status not recorded). Some clones in this sample may be carry-over from other donors' samples.

CDR3 coding DNA: TGTGCCAGCAGCCAAGATCCGATAGCTTACAATGAGCAGTTCTTC. The encoded protein is CASSQDPIAYNEQFF. The rearrangement joins TRBV14 to TRBJ2-1; D is unresolved. CDR3 length equals 15 residues. Germline V lookup: CDR1 SGHDN, CDR2 FVKESK. The V and J ends lost 0 bases and 4 bases respectively, with 10 bases between them.

This clonotype was counted between two and nine times. The chain employs TRBV28 and TRBJ2-6; TRBD2 agrees at 10 bases. The junction had 9 bases not matched to a gene; V was cut back by 5 bases and J by 2 bases. CDR1 and CDR2 from the germline V gene are MDHEN and SYDVKM. CDR3 length equals 18 residues. CDR3 bases: TGTGCCAGCAGTCCAGCGGGAGGGCCTGTGACTGGGGCCAACGTCCTGACTTTC. It translates to CASSPAGGPVTGANVLTF.

The table lists this clonotype with many counts. The chain links TRBV7-9 to TRBJ1-5, with D perhaps matching TRBD1 (5 bases). The CDR3 runs to 15 residues. From germline, CDR1 is SEHNR and CDR2 FQNEAQ (reference sequence). Trimming pared 5 bases from V and 4 bases from J, leaving 15 bases between. The CDR3 bases are TGTGCCAGCAGCCTGGCCGGGACGAGAAATCAGCCCCAGCATTTT. Translation gives CASSLAGTRNQPQHF.

The chain has TRBV14 and TRBJ2-1; D might be TRBD2 (6 bases). This CDR3 is built from 18 residues. Trimming took off 0 bases at V and 3 bases at J, with 18 bases between the two ends. Germline values: CDR1 SGHDN, CDR2 FVKESK. CDR3 coding DNA: TGTGCCAGCAGCCAAGATGGTGTCTGGGAGGAAAACTACAATGAGCAGTTCTTC. Its translation is CASSQDGVWEENYNEQFF.

The rearrangement joins TRBV12-3 or TRBV12-4 to TRBJ2-7; D is possibly TRBD1 (5 bases). V was pared by 3 bases and J by 4 bases, with 10 bases between. This CDR3 region has 13 residues. As DNA, the CDR3 is TGTGCCAGCAGTTTTGGCAGGGTGTACGAGCAGTACTTC. This sequence encodes CASSFGRVYEQYF.

This chain links TRBV24-1 with TRBJ2-7, with TRBD1 matching over 7 bases. Per the germline V gene, CDR1 is KGHDR and CDR2 is SFDVKD. The V segment lost 7 bases and the J segment 0 bases; nucleotides outside the gene matches: 5. The CDR3 totals 14 residues. Written as DNA, the CDR3 is TGTGCCACCAGAGAGGCAGGGGGCTCCTACGAGCAGTACTTC. Translating it yields CATREAGGSYEQYF.